The rows below give T cell receptor beta chains drawn from one sample of a study of CD8 T cells in ankylosing spondylitis. MiXCR, run by TCRdb on the 5' RACE reads, gives a single entry per CDR3 protein. This sample carries 300,000 to 350,000 distinct CDR3 sequences, less than 25% of them seen once, and the ten largest clones take 3.5%. Specimen: blood, either unsorted or a sorted T cell fraction (not recorded which). These receptors all come from a female donor with ankylosing spondylitis or in good health (not recorded which). Each CDR3 is given with its conserved first and last residue. The D gene is left open where the match is weak. Expanded clones get a size class; other rows say once, few or many, or leave the size out.

clone size: many
V gene: TRBV29-1
J gene: TRBJ1-1
D gene: -
CDR3 DNA: TGCAGCGGCATGGCAGTGAACACTGAAGCTTTCTTT
CDR3 protein: CSGMAVNTEAFF

clone size: -
V gene: TRBV12-3/TRBV12-4
J gene: TRBJ2-3
D gene: -
CDR3 DNA: TGTGCCAGCAGTTTAGGTCCACTGTTGGGGGATACGCAGTATTTT
CDR3 protein: CASSLGPLLGDTQYF

clone size: few
V gene: TRBV20-1
J gene: TRBJ2-5
D gene: TRBD2
CDR3 DNA: TGCAGCCAGCCGGCAGCGGGAGTTGAGGAGACCCAGTACTTC
CDR3 protein: CSQPAAGVEETQYF

clone size: few
V gene: TRBV6-6
J gene: TRBJ1-1
D gene: -
CDR3 DNA: TGTGCCAGCAGTTTAGGAGAAGCTTTCTTT
CDR3 protein: CASSLGEAFF

clone size: -
V gene: TRBV2
J gene: TRBJ2-5
D gene: -
CDR3 DNA: TGTGCCAGCAGTCCCACACGGGGACAAGAGACCCAGTACTTC
CDR3 protein: CASSPTRGQETQYF

clone size: few
V gene: TRBV29-1
J gene: TRBJ2-7
D gene: -
CDR3 DNA: TGCAGCGTTGAAGGAAAGACAGGGACTTACTACGAGCAGTACTTC
CDR3 protein: CSVEGKTGTYYEQYF

clone size: many
V gene: TRBV20-1
J gene: TRBJ1-4
D gene: -
CDR3 DNA: TGCAGTGCTAGATGGGAAAGGAATGAAAAACTGTTTTTT
CDR3 protein: CSARWERNEKLFF

clone size: -
V gene: TRBV10-3
J gene: TRBJ2-7
D gene: -
CDR3 DNA: TGTGCCATCAGTGGGCGGGAAGGAGGGACTGCGATCGACGAGCAGTACTTC
CDR3 protein: CAISGREGGTAIDEQYF

clone size: few
V gene: TRBV6-2/TRBV6-3
J gene: TRBJ1-1
D gene: -
CDR3 DNA: TGTGCCAGCTCTTTCTCCAGTCGTGAAGCTTTCTTT
CDR3 protein: CASSFSSREAFF

clone size: -
V gene: TRBV5-1
J gene: TRBJ2-5
D gene: -
CDR3 DNA: TGCGCCAGCAGCGGGAATCCGGGTTTCCAAGAGACCCAGTACTTC
CDR3 protein: CASSGNPGFQETQYF

clone size: few
V gene: TRBV5-6
J gene: TRBJ1-1
D gene: -
CDR3 DNA: TGTGCCAGCAGCTTGGGGCAGGGAGGGAACACTGAAGCTTTCTTT
CDR3 protein: CASSLGQGGNTEAFF

clone size: -
V gene: TRBV28
J gene: TRBJ1-1
D gene: -
CDR3 DNA: TGTGCCAGCAGTGCCCCCCGAGGAGCTTTCTTT
CDR3 protein: CASSAPRGAFF

clone size: -
V gene: TRBV12-3/TRBV12-4
J gene: TRBJ2-1
D gene: TRBD1
CDR3 DNA: TGTGCCAGCAGAGAAAGGACAGGGGCCTACAATGAGCAGTTCTTC
CDR3 protein: CASRERTGAYNEQFF

clone size: -
V gene: TRBV2
J gene: TRBJ2-1
D gene: TRBD2
CDR3 DNA: TGTGCCAGCAGTGAAACTAGCGGTTTCTACAATGAGCAGTTCTTC
CDR3 protein: CASSETSGFYNEQFF

clone size: many
V gene: TRBV29-1
J gene: TRBJ2-3
D gene: -
CDR3 DNA: TGCAGCGTCAAAAGCTCTAGCACAGATACGCAGTATTTT
CDR3 protein: CSVKSSSTDTQYF

clone size: few
V gene: TRBV5-5
J gene: TRBJ2-7
D gene: -
CDR3 DNA: TGTGCCAGCAGCCCCTCGACAGCCACCTACGAGCAGTACTTC
CDR3 protein: CASSPSTATYEQYF

clone size: -
V gene: TRBV7-2
J gene: TRBJ2-1
D gene: TRBD2
CDR3 DNA: TGTGCCAGCAGGTCGGGACTAGCGGGTTTCAATGAGCAGTTCTTC
CDR3 protein: CASRSGLAGFNEQFF

clone size: many
V gene: TRBV24-1
J gene: TRBJ2-1
D gene: -
CDR3 DNA: TGTGCCACCAGTGGTAGACTCAACAATGAGCAGTTCTTC
CDR3 protein: CATSGRLNNEQFF

clone size: -
V gene: TRBV15
J gene: TRBJ2-7
D gene: -
CDR3 DNA: TGTGCCACCAGCAGAGGTCCAGGGGAGTCTTCACACGAGCAGTACTTC
CDR3 protein: CATSRGPGESSHEQYF

clone size: few
V gene: TRBV12-3/TRBV12-4
J gene: TRBJ1-3
D gene: -
CDR3 DNA: TGTGCCAGCAGTACATCCAGGGAGAGCTCTGGAAACACCATATATTTT
CDR3 protein: CASSTSRESSGNTIYF

clone size: -
V gene: TRBV10-3
J gene: TRBJ2-3
D gene: -
CDR3 DNA: TGTGCCATCAGCGCCCTGAGCACAGATACGCAGTATTTT
CDR3 protein: CAISALSTDTQYF

clone size: many
V gene: TRBV7-9
J gene: TRBJ2-1
D gene: TRBD1
CDR3 DNA: TGTGCCAGCAGGCCCAACCGGGACAGGGTCAGGGATGAGCAGTTCTTC
CDR3 protein: CASRPNRDRVRDEQFF

clone size: many
V gene: TRBV19
J gene: TRBJ2-1
D gene: -
CDR3 DNA: TGTGCCAGTAGTATCAAAGGGGCGAATGAGCAGTTCTTC
CDR3 protein: CASSIKGANEQFF

clone size: -
V gene: TRBV2
J gene: TRBJ2-2
D gene: -
CDR3 DNA: TGTGCCAGCAGAGCCGGGACAACCAACACCGGGGAGCTGTTTTTT
CDR3 protein: CASRAGTTNTGELFF

clone size: -
V gene: TRBV7-2
J gene: TRBJ2-7
D gene: TRBD2
CDR3 DNA: TGTGCCAGCGGGAGACTAGCGGGAGGGCCTAAATACGAGCAGTACTTC
CDR3 protein: CASGRLAGGPKYEQYF

clone size: many
V gene: TRBV12-3/TRBV12-4
J gene: TRBJ2-1
D gene: TRBD2
CDR3 DNA: TGTGCCAGCAGTTTCATAGCGGGAACTAACAATGAGCAGTTCTTC
CDR3 protein: CASSFIAGTNNEQFF

clone size: -
V gene: TRBV7-4
J gene: TRBJ2-7
D gene: TRBD1
CDR3 DNA: TGTGCCAGCAGCTTCCGGGACAGGATCTACGAGCAGTACTTC
CDR3 protein: CASSFRDRIYEQYF

clone size: few
V gene: TRBV5-6
J gene: TRBJ2-1
D gene: -
CDR3 DNA: TGTGCCAGCAGCTTTTTGTGGGGGGCGCAGGGTGAGCAGTTCTTC
CDR3 protein: CASSFLWGAQGEQFF

clone size: -
V gene: TRBV12-3/TRBV12-4
J gene: TRBJ2-7
D gene: TRBD1
CDR3 DNA: TGTGCCAGCAGTTTAGACCAGGGGGCCTACGAGCAGTACTTC
CDR3 protein: CASSLDQGAYEQYF

clone size: -
V gene: TRBV7-2
J gene: TRBJ2-7
D gene: TRBD2
CDR3 DNA: TGTGCCAGCAGCTCCCCGGGACTAGCGACCTACGAGCAGTACTTC
CDR3 protein: CASSSPGLATYEQYF

clone size: -
V gene: TRBV12-3/TRBV12-4
J gene: TRBJ2-5
D gene: TRBD2
CDR3 DNA: TGTGCCAGCAGTACGGGACTAGCGGGACAAGAGACCCAGTACTTC
CDR3 protein: CASSTGLAGQETQYF

clone size: few
V gene: TRBV24-1
J gene: TRBJ2-1
D gene: -
CDR3 DNA: TGTGCCACCAGTGATTTTTGGACAGACTCCTACAATGAGCAGTTCTTC
CDR3 protein: CATSDFWTDSYNEQFF

clone size: many
V gene: TRBV6-1
J gene: TRBJ2-1
D gene: -
CDR3 DNA: TGTGCCACGGCCCGGGGTCCCGACAATGAGCAGTTCTTC
CDR3 protein: CATARGPDNEQFF

clone size: -
V gene: TRBV20-1
J gene: TRBJ1-1
D gene: TRBD1
CDR3 DNA: TGCAGTGCTAGGACCGGGACAGCCAACACTGAAGCTTTCTTT
CDR3 protein: CSARTGTANTEAFF

clone size: -
V gene: TRBV9
J gene: TRBJ2-3
D gene: TRBD2
CDR3 DNA: TGTGCCAGCAGCCCCCCATGGGGAGGGCGCACAGATACGCAGTATTTT
CDR3 protein: CASSPPWGGRTDTQYF

clone size: few
V gene: TRBV2
J gene: TRBJ1-1
D gene: -
CDR3 DNA: TGTGCCAGCAGTGAAAACACGGGGAACACTGAAGCTTTCTTT
CDR3 protein: CASSENTGNTEAFF

clone size: many
V gene: TRBV7-2
J gene: TRBJ2-3
D gene: -
CDR3 DNA: TGTGCCAGCAGCTTAGGACCCCGGGGGACCGGAGGAGATACGCAGTATTTT
CDR3 protein: CASSLGPRGTGGDTQYF

clone size: few
V gene: TRBV7-2
J gene: TRBJ2-3
D gene: -
CDR3 DNA: TGTGCCAGCAGCTTAGAGCCAGGAACCTTCACAGATACGCAGTATTTT
CDR3 protein: CASSLEPGTFTDTQYF

clone size: many
V gene: TRBV5-1
J gene: TRBJ2-2
D gene: TRBD2
CDR3 DNA: TGCGCCAGCAGCCTCGGACTAGCGGCCAACACCGGGGAGCTGTTTTTT
CDR3 protein: CASSLGLAANTGELFF

clone size: -
V gene: TRBV3-1
J gene: TRBJ2-3
D gene: -
CDR3 DNA: TGTGCCAGCTCCGGCGACTTTCGAGATACGCAGTATTTT
CDR3 protein: CASSGDFRDTQYF

clone size: -
V gene: TRBV3-1
J gene: TRBJ1-1
D gene: -
CDR3 DNA: TGTGCCAGCAGCCCAGCCGGGGCTGGGGACACTGAAGCTTTCTTT
CDR3 protein: CASSPAGAGDTEAFF

clone size: few
V gene: TRBV20-1
J gene: TRBJ1-5
D gene: -
CDR3 DNA: TGCAGTGCTGTCCTTCATAGCAATCAGCCCCAGCATTTT
CDR3 protein: CSAVLHSNQPQHF

clone size: -
V gene: TRBV24-1
J gene: TRBJ2-5
D gene: -
CDR3 DNA: TGTGCCACCAGTGATTTCTACGCCCAAGAGACCCAGTACTTC
CDR3 protein: CATSDFYAQETQYF

clone size: -
V gene: TRBV5-1
J gene: TRBJ2-2
D gene: TRBD2
CDR3 DNA: TGCGCCAGCGGTACTAGCGGAACGAACACCGGGGAGCTGTTTTTT
CDR3 protein: CASGTSGTNTGELFF

clone size: -
V gene: TRBV5-1
J gene: TRBJ2-3
D gene: -
CDR3 DNA: TGCGCCAGCAGCGAAGGGGGGACGCAGTATTTT
CDR3 protein: CASSEGGTQYF

clone size: -
V gene: TRBV7-3
J gene: TRBJ2-5
D gene: TRBD2
CDR3 DNA: TGTGCCAGCAGCTTAAAATCGGCGGGAGTCGGGGAGACCCAGTACTTC
CDR3 protein: CASSLKSAGVGETQYF

clone size: few
V gene: TRBV29-1
J gene: TRBJ2-7
D gene: TRBD2
CDR3 DNA: TGCAGCGTTGACCTAGCGGGAGCGAACAACGAGCAGTACTTC
CDR3 protein: CSVDLAGANNEQYF